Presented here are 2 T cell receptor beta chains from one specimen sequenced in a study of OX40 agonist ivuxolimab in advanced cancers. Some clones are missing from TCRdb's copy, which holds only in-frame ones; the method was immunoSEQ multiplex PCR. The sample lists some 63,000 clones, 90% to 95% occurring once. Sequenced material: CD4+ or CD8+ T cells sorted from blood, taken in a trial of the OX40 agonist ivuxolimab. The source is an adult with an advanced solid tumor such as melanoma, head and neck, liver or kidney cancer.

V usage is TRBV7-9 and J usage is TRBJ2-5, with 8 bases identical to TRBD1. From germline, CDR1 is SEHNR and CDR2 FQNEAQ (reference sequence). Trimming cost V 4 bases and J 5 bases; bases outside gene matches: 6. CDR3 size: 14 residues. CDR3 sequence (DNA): TGTGCCAGCAGCTCAGACAGGGGTGGTGAGACCCAGTACTTC. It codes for CASSSDRGGETQYF.

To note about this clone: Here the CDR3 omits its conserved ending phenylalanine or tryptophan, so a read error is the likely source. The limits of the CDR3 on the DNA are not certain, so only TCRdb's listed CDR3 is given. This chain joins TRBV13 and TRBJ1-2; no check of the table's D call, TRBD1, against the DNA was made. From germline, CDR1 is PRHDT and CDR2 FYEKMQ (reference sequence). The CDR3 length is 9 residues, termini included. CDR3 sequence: CASSPTTGL.